The 5 T cell receptor beta chains presented below share a single source sample, sequenced in a study of blood T cell repertoires in COVID-19. TCRdb's table, derived via immunoSEQ multiplex PCR, lists solely in-frame clones and lacks some. The table lists about 150,000 clones, roughly four fifths of them singletons. Sequenced input: peripheral blood. The receptors derive from a woman aged 80 or over with acute or convalescent COVID-19.

This chain connects TRBV6-6 to TRBJ1-5; maybe TRBD1 (5 bases). Between the trimmed V and J ends, which lost 5 bases and 2 bases, there was a span of 19 bases. Germline V gene sequence: CDR1 MNHNY, CDR2 SVGAGI (reference sequence). This CDR3 is 17 amino acids long. Here the CDR3 DNA reads TGTGCCAGCAGTCCCCGGGGGACCCCCGGTGGCAATCAGCCCCAGCATTTT. Translated, it gives CASSPRGTPGGNQPQHF.

Notes on this clone: The junction and the germline gene differ at one end; a read error may be behind it. This rearrangement joins TRBV7-7 to TRBJ1-3, with D possibly TRBD1 on 6 matching bases. Germline values: CDR1 SSHAT, CDR2 FNYEAQ (reference sequence). The CDR3 covers 16 residues. The CDR3 DNA reads TGTGCTAGCAGCTTAGGGCCTCAGGGGCCCCAAAACACCATATATTTT. Its translation is CASSLGPQGPQNTIYF.

The J gene is TRBJ2-1, the V gene TRBV5-1; TRBD2 is a possible D gene (5 bases). This CDR3 region has 13 residues. The germline V and J ends were trimmed by 4 bases and 4 bases, with 9 bases remaining between them. From germline, CDR1 is SGHRS and CDR2 YFSETQ. The CDR3 protein is CASSEGQYNEQFF. The CDR3 nucleotides read TGCGCCAGCAGCGAGGGCCAGTACAATGAGCAGTTCTTC.

This chain joins TRBV30 and TRBJ2-7, with 9 positions matching TRBD1. Trimming removed 1 base from V and 2 bases from J; junction bases left unmatched: 3. The CDR3 is 14 amino acids. Germline V gene data show CDR1 as GTSNPN and CDR2 as SVGIG (reference sequence). CDR3: CAWSEDRGPYEQYF. CDR3 bases: TGTGCCTGGAGTGAGGACAGGGGTCCCTACGAGCAGTACTTC.

The chain combines TRBV3-1 (or the pseudogene TRBV3-2) with TRBJ2-2; the match to TRBD2 covers 12 bases. The V gene end was trimmed by 1 base and the J gene end by 3 bases; junction bases not matched to a gene: 12. CDR1 and CDR2 (germline): LGHDT, YNNKEL (reference sequence). This CDR3 has 20 amino acids. The CDR3 DNA follows: TGTGCCAGCAGCCAAGTCGGTCTAGCGGGAGGGCCGGGAGACACCGGGGAGCTGTTTTTT. It encodes CASSQVGLAGGPGDTGELFF.